Listed below are T cell receptor beta chains from one sample, sequenced in a study of type 1 and type 2 diabetes patients. TCRdb redid the calling of the multiplex PCR reads with MiXCR, one entry per CDR3 protein. The sample shows 280,000 or so distinct CDR3 sequences, approximately 45% of them seen only once. Sequenced: peripheral blood mononuclear cells (PBMCs). These receptors were taken from a man between 18 and 29 years old with type 2 diabetes. The CDR3 runs from the conserved cysteine through the conserved F or W. The D gene is left open where the match is weak. Clone size is shown for a subset of rows, as once, few, many or a class of expanded clone.

CSAIRDNSMNTEAFF,TGCAGTGCGATCCGGGACAACTCTATGAACACTGAAGCTTTCTTT,TRBJ1-1,TRBV20-1,.,few,15
CASSELGTGVDNEQFF,TGTGCCAGCAGTGAATTGGGGACAGGGGTGGACAATGAGCAGTTCTTC,TRBJ2-1,TRBV10-3,TRBD1,.,16
CASSFRWAQYF,TGTGCCAGCAGTTTTCGTTGGGCCCAGTACTTC,TRBJ2-5,TRBV12-3/TRBV12-4,.,few,11
CASSERVGPGELFF,TGTGCCAGCAGCGAGCGAGTAGGACCCGGGGAGCTGTTTTTT,TRBJ2-2,TRBV7-2,.,.,14
CATHDRNEQFF,TGTGCCACCCACGACAGGAATGAGCAGTTCTTC,TRBJ2-1,TRBV15,.,few,11
CASSAGLEVYSDTQYF,TGTGCCAGCAGTGCTGGCCTGGAGGTTTATTCAGATACGCAGTATTTT,TRBJ2-3,TRBV2,.,few,16
CSAGFWQGMSTDTQYF,TGCAGTGCCGGCTTCTGGCAGGGAATGAGCACAGATACGCAGTATTTT,TRBJ2-3,TRBV20-1,.,.,16
CASSVRRQETQYF,TGCGCCAGCAGTGTCAGGAGGCAAGAGACCCAGTACTTC,TRBJ2-5,TRBV5-1,.,.,13
CASSPSWVEDYGYTF,TGTGCCAGCTCACCCAGTTGGGTAGAGGACTATGGCTACACCTTC,TRBJ1-2,TRBV18,.,.,15
CASSQTSSPTGELFF,TGTGCCAGCAGCCAAACTAGTTCCCCCACCGGGGAGCTGTTTTTT,TRBJ2-2,TRBV12-3/TRBV12-4,.,once,15
CASSVSGVGFDTEAFF,TGTGCCAGCAGCGTTAGTGGGGTGGGTTTTGACACTGAAGCTTTCTTT,TRBJ1-1,TRBV9,.,.,16
CSVGHANSPLHF,TGCAGCGTTGGACACGCTAATTCACCCCTCCACTTT,TRBJ1-6,TRBV29-1,.,few,12
CASSLEGIDEQYF,TGCGCCAGCAGCTTAGAGGGTATCGACGAGCAGTACTTC,TRBJ2-7,TRBV5-1,.,few,13
CASSEGGRRSNQPQHF,TGTGCCAGCAGTGAGGGGGGGCGAAGGAGCAATCAGCCCCAGCATTTT,TRBJ1-5,TRBV2,.,few,16
CSARTRAGIGETQYF,TGCAGTGCTAGGACCCGTGCAGGGATCGGGGAGACCCAGTACTTC,TRBJ2-5,TRBV20-1,.,few,15
CASSEKLGYEKLFF,TGTGCCAGCAGTGAAAAACTGGGGTATGAAAAACTGTTTTTT,TRBJ1-4,TRBV25-1,.,many,14
CSARTGSSNQPQHF,TGCAGTGCTAGGACCGGGAGTAGCAATCAGCCCCAGCATTTT,TRBJ1-5,TRBV20-1,.,few,14
CAITPTLENTGELFF,TGTGCCATCACGCCGACACTAGAGAACACCGGGGAGCTGTTTTTT,TRBJ2-2,TRBV10-3,.,.,15
CSAFLRGQTPLNTEAFF,TGCAGTGCTTTCTTGCGGGGGCAAACCCCTTTGAACACTGAAGCTTTCTTT,TRBJ1-1,TRBV20-1,.,.,17
CASTQNGGTDTQYF,TGTGCCAGCACTCAAAACGGGGGCACAGATACGCAGTATTTT,TRBJ2-3,TRBV7-3,.,.,14
CAWLSTPWGYTF,TGTGCCTGGCTTAGTACCCCCTGGGGCTACACCTTC,TRBJ1-2,TRBV30,.,.,12
CASSLADLAGSTGELFF,TGTGCCAGCAGCTTAGCGGATCTAGCGGGAAGCACCGGGGAGCTGTTTTTT,TRBJ2-2,TRBV7-9,TRBD2,.,17
CASSSMDRGSYEQYF,TGTGCCAGCAGCTCCATGGACAGGGGGTCCTACGAGCAGTACTTC,TRBJ2-7,TRBV7-3,TRBD1,.,15
CASNGGDDYEQYF,TGCGCCAGCAATGGAGGGGACGACTACGAGCAGTACTTC,TRBJ2-7,TRBV5-1,.,.,13
CASGTHEVTEAFF,TGTGCCAGCGGGACTCACGAAGTCACTGAAGCTTTCTTT,TRBJ1-1,TRBV6-5,.,.,13
CASSDSPSMEGYTF,TGTGCCAGCAGTGATTCCCCTTCCATGGAAGGCTACACCTTC,TRBJ1-2,TRBV25-1,.,many,14
CASSFQGQTYKQYF,TGTGCCAGCAGCTTTCAGGGACAGACCTACAAGCAGTACTTC,TRBJ2-7,TRBV7-2,TRBD1,once,14
CSATPSGRYSYEQYF,TGCAGTGCCACACCTAGCGGGAGGTACTCCTACGAGCAGTACTTC,TRBJ2-7,TRBV20-1,TRBD2,.,15
CASSDLSRPGGGLEAFF,TGTGCCAGCAGTGATTTGAGCAGACCGGGGGGGGGGCTTGAAGCTTTCTTT,TRBJ1-1,TRBV25-1,.,.,17
CAWWGQTSGNTIYF,TGTGCCTGGTGGGGACAGACCTCTGGAAACACCATATATTTT,TRBJ1-3,TRBV30,TRBD1,.,14
CSAPGFYGYTF,TGCAGTGCTCCGGGGTTCTATGGCTACACCTTC,TRBJ1-2,TRBV20-1,.,.,11
CAWSVFPGSTEAFF,TGTGCCTGGAGTGTCTTCCCGGGGAGCACTGAAGCTTTCTTT,TRBJ1-1,TRBV30,.,.,14
CASSYSIFGGETEAFF,TGTGCCAGCAGTTACTCGATTTTCGGGGGGGAGACTGAAGCTTTCTTT,TRBJ1-1,TRBV6-5,.,few,16
CASSFTSGELELFF,TGTGCCAGCAGCTTTACCAGCGGGGAACTGGAGCTGTTTTTT,TRBJ2-2,TRBV7-9,TRBD2,.,14
CSARATDTQYF,TGCAGTGCTAGAGCCACAGATACGCAGTATTTT,TRBJ2-3,TRBV20-1,.,.,11
CSVESGGTDEQFF,TGCAGCGTTGAGTCAGGGGGCACCGATGAGCAGTTCTTC,TRBJ2-1,TRBV29-1,TRBD1,.,13
CASSGRGGPPLHF,TGTGCCAGCAGTGGGAGGGGTGGGCCACCCCTCCACTTT,TRBJ1-6,TRBV6-5,.,.,13
CASSGWTGGVQETQYF,TGTGCCAGCAGTGGGTGGACAGGGGGGGTTCAAGAGACCCAGTACTTC,TRBJ2-5,TRBV2,TRBD1,few,16
CASSPSGRGYNEQFF,TGTGCCAGCAGTCCGAGCGGGAGGGGCTACAATGAGCAGTTCTTC,TRBJ2-1,TRBV2,TRBD2,.,15
CASAAGPYEQYF,TGTGCCAGCGCCGCCGGTCCCTACGAGCAGTACTTC,TRBJ2-7,TRBV19,.,.,12
CAWIQMNTEAFF,TGTGCCTGGATACAGATGAACACTGAAGCTTTCTTT,TRBJ1-1,TRBV30,.,.,12
CASSVVSGYEQYF,TGTGCCAGCAGCGTAGTCTCGGGCTACGAGCAGTACTTC,TRBJ2-7,TRBV9,.,.,13
CASSRPGQMNTEAFF,TGTGCCAGCAGTCGGCCGGGACAAATGAACACTGAAGCTTTCTTT,TRBJ1-1,TRBV6-5,.,few,15
CASSLSINYEQYF,TGTGCCAGCAGCTTATCGATCAACTACGAGCAGTACTTC,TRBJ2-7,TRBV7-2,.,few,13
CASSLGGQGYEQYF,TGTGCCAGCAGCTTAGGGGGACAGGGCTACGAGCAGTACTTC,TRBJ2-7,TRBV7-2,TRBD1,many,14
CATGQGRDIGGYTF,TGTGCCACCGGACAGGGGCGAGACATAGGCGGCTACACCTTC,TRBJ1-2,TRBV10-3,TRBD1,.,14
CASRVSSYEQYF,TGTGCCAGCAGGGTCAGTAGCTACGAGCAGTACTTC,TRBJ2-7,TRBV2,.,many,12
CATSYGDAEAFF,TGTGCCACCAGTTATGGGGACGCTGAAGCTTTCTTT,TRBJ1-1,TRBV24-1,.,.,12
CASSLTGQGNTEAFF,TGTGCCAGCAGCTTGACGGGCCAGGGAAACACTGAAGCTTTCTTT,TRBJ1-1,TRBV7-2,.,.,15
CSVWDRTNTEAFF,TGCAGCGTCTGGGACAGGACGAACACTGAAGCTTTCTTT,TRBJ1-1,TRBV29-1,TRBD1,once,13
CASSLVTAGEQYF,TGTGCCAGCAGCTTAGTCACAGCAGGCGAGCAGTACTTC,TRBJ2-7,TRBV7-2,.,few,13
CASSQPSHNEQFF,TGTGCCAGCAGCCAACCGTCCCACAATGAGCAGTTCTTC,TRBJ2-1,TRBV28,.,.,13
CASSEGGGWSYNEQFF,TGTGCCAGCAGTGAAGGTGGGGGTTGGTCCTACAATGAGCAGTTCTTC,TRBJ2-1,TRBV6-4,.,.,16
CASSLIGDHTQYF,TGTGCCAGCAGCCTTATAGGGGACCATACGCAGTATTTT,TRBJ2-3,TRBV27,.,.,13